What follows are 7 T cell receptor beta chains derived from one specimen sequenced in a study of shared clonotypes between healthy human individuals. The assay was immunoSEQ multiplex PCR, and TCRdb's table has in-frame clones only and misses some. The data hold roughly 2 million clones, with nearly 97% observed a single time. Sequencing was performed on naive CD4+ T cells sorted from blood. The subset was: CD45RA+ positively selected. The receptors were gathered from a man between 18 and 29 years old in good health.

The chain combines TRBV4-1 with TRBJ2-1; 11 bases fit TRBD2. Looked up from germline, CDR1 is MGHRA and CDR2 is YSYEKL. Unmatched junction bases numbered 5, after V lost 5 bases and J lost 5 bases. This CDR3 has 15 amino acids. The CDR3 sequence: CASSVLAGVHNEQFF. The CDR3, as DNA: TGCGCCAGCAGCGTACTAGCGGGAGTGCACAATGAGCAGTTCTTC.

The chain has TRBV19 and TRBJ1-3, with D unresolved. The CDR3 has 15 residues. The V end lost 5 bases, the J end lost 1 base, and 12 bases lay between the germline ends. Per the germline V gene, CDR1 is LNHDA and CDR2 is SQIVND (reference sequence). The DNA for the CDR3 is TGTGCCAGTAGTTCGGGCTCAGGTTCTGGAAACACCATATATTTT. As protein: CASSSGSGSGNTIYF. Supplemented by reference TRBV19 and TRBJ1-3, the full variable domain reads DGGITQSPKYLFRKEGQNVTLSCEQNLNHDAMYWYRQDPGQGLRLIYYSQIVNDFQKGDIAEGYSVSREKKESFPLTVTSAQKNPTAFYLCASSSGSGSGNTIYFGEGSWLTVV.

The V gene is TRBV5-6, the J gene TRBJ1-1; TRBD1 is a possible D gene (6 bases). Per germline, CDR1 SGHDT and CDR2 YYEEEE. The CDR3 runs 13 residues. Trimming removed 0 bases from V and 11 bases from J, with 14 bases in between. DNA of the CDR3: TGTGCCAGCAGCTTGGCCAATAGGGGGGAGGCTTTCTTT. Its protein is CASSLANRGEAFF.

The chain couples TRBV4-3 to TRBJ1-6; D is unresolved. CDR1 LGHNA and CDR2 YSLEER come from the germline V gene. V shed 1 base and J shed 0 bases, with 10 bases lying between them. This CDR3 is 17 amino acids long. CDR3 loop: CASSQGTRGSYNSPLHF. The CDR3 DNA reads as TGCGCCAGCAGCCAAGGCACGCGGGGCTCCTATAATTCACCCCTCCACTTT.

The chain uses TRBV4-1 and TRBJ1-1; D is undetermined. The CDR3 covers 15 residues. Per germline, CDR1 MGHRA and CDR2 YSYEKL. V shed 4 bases and J shed 1 base, with 13 bases lying between them. The CDR3 is CASSREDDENTEAFF. The CDR3 nucleotides read TGCGCCAGCAGCCGAGAAGATGACGAGAACACTGAAGCTTTCTTT.

This clone has only one observation. J is TRBJ2-2 and V is TRBV6-6, with D unresolved. The CDR3 covers 14 residues. CDR1 is MNHNY, CDR2 SVGAGI, per germline (reference sequence). Trimming pared 4 bases from V and 2 bases from J, leaving 8 bases between. CDR3 nucleotides: TGTGCCAGCAGTTTCACAGATAACACCGGGGAGCTGTTTTTT. Its protein product is CASSFTDNTGELFF.

The chain uses TRBV28 and TRBJ2-1, with TRBD2 matching over 7 bases. V lost 5 bases and J lost 9; bases outside the gene matches: 4. The CDR3 loop spans 12 amino acids. The germline V gene has CDR1 MDHEN and CDR2 SYDVKM. In nucleotides, the CDR3 is TGTGCCAGCAGTACTGGCGGGAGTGAGCAGTTCTTC. Translating gives CASSTGGSEQFF.